A selection of T cell receptor beta chains follows, all from one sample in a study of OX40 agonist ivuxolimab in advanced cancers. TCRdb's table, derived via immunoSEQ multiplex PCR, lists solely in-frame clones and lacks some. This table holds approximately 75,000 clones, 90% found once. This material consisted of CD4+ or CD8+ T cells sorted from blood, taken in a trial of the OX40 agonist ivuxolimab. These TCRs come from an adult with an advanced solid tumor such as melanoma, head and neck, liver or kidney cancer. Both conserved end residues are part of each CDR3. A D gene is named only where the DNA matches it firmly. Clone size is shown for a subset of rows, as once, few, many or a class of expanded clone.

TRBV19	few	-	TRBJ1-1	TGTGCCAGTATTGGGACTCCAGACACTGAAGCTTTCTTT	CASIGTPDTEAFF
TRBV7-9	-	-	TRBJ1-1	TGTGCCAGCAGCTCGAATGGGGCCTGGGATCCGAAAGCTTTCTTT	CASSSNGAWDPKAFF
TRBV18	-	TRBD2	TRBJ2-2	TGTGCCAGCTCACCCCTTGTGGGAGCGGGGGGGCCATCCACCGGGGAGCTGTTTTTT	CASSPLVGAGGPSTGELFF
TRBV2	once	-	TRBJ2-2	TGTGCCAGCAGTGAAGTCGGGGTCGCGAACACCGGGGAGCTGTTTTTT	CASSEVGVANTGELFF
TRBV7-9	-	-	TRBJ2-1	TGTGCCAGCAGCAACCGGGGAGAAAGGAATGAGCAGTTCTTC	CASSNRGERNEQFF
TRBV9	-	-	TRBJ2-2	TGTGCCAGCACCTCCCGCCCCGACGGGGAGCTGTTTTTT	CASTSRPDGELFF
TRBV5-6	once	-	TRBJ2-7	TGTGCCAGCAGCGCCCGGGACAAACACTACGAGCAGTACTTC	CASSARDKHYEQYF
TRBV10-3	-	TRBD1	TRBJ2-3	TGTGCCATCAGTGGGTATGGGACAGGGGACACAGATACGCAGTATTTT	CAISGYGTGDTDTQYF
TRBV28	once	-	TRBJ2-7	TGTGCCAGCAGTTATAAGAACTCGTACGAGCAGTACTTC	CASSYKNSYEQYF
TRBV7-5	-	-	TRBJ2-7	TGTGTCAGAAGCTTACCGATGTCAGGCCCCCTCGGAGAGCAGTACTTC	CVRSLPMSGPLGEQYF
TRBV27	few	TRBD2	TRBJ2-7	TGTGCCAGCAGCAATGCGGGAGGTTCCCCGTACGAGCAGTACTTC	CASSNAGGSPYEQYF
TRBV19	-	-	TRBJ2-2	TGTGCCAGTAGTATTAATTTGGGGATCCCGAACACCGGGGAGCTGTTTTTT	CASSINLGIPNTGELFF
TRBV7-8	-	-	TRBJ1-5	TGTGCCAGCAGCTTAGGATTCAAAGGGGCCAGGGATGAGCAGCCCCAGCATTTT	CASSLGFKGARDEQPQHF
TRBV14	-	-	TRBJ2-5	TGTGCCAGCAGCCAAGGGGGGCGCGGGACCCAGTACTTC	CASSQGGRGTQYF
TRBV18	once	-	TRBJ1-1	TGTGCCAGCTCACCACCGAGGTTGCTGGGGAAGACTGAAGCTTTCTTT	CASSPPRLLGKTEAFF
TRBV19	-	-	TRBJ2-7	TGTGCCAGTAGTATCGGGGAACAGTCCTACGAGCAGTACTTC	CASSIGEQSYEQYF
TRBV18	-	-	TRBJ2-1	TGTGCCAGCTCACCCCCGACCGGGAGCGACAATGAGCAGTTCTTC	CASSPPTGSDNEQFF
TRBV2	-	-	TRBJ1-5	TGTGCCAGCAGAGGGGACACCTTGAATCAGCCCCAGCATTTT	CASRGDTLNQPQHF
TRBV28	-	TRBD2	TRBJ2-7	TGTGCCACACTAAATGGCGGGAGCCCGATTTACGAGCAGTACTTC	CATLNGGSPIYEQYF
TRBV18	once	TRBD2	TRBJ2-5	TGTGCCAGCTCCATCACGGCTAGCGGGGAAGAGACCCAGTACTTC	CASSITASGEETQYF
TRBV10-3	once	-	TRBJ2-3	TGTGCCATCAATCCAAGCGGCCACCCCACAGATACGCAGTATTTT	CAINPSGHPTDTQYF
TRBV6-5	once	-	TRBJ1-1	TGTGCCAGCAGTTCCGCGGACGGGAACACTGAAGCTTTCTTT	CASSSADGNTEAFF